This T cell receptor (beta chain) was sequenced in a study of blood T cell repertoires in COVID-19. Study as a whole: Whether acute or convalescent, the COVID-19 samples came from the United States, Italy and Spain. Nucleic acid was either cDNA or gDNA, and it came from T cells, B-cell-depleted T cells, or PBMCs.

Original methodology: For nucleated cells, counts were estimated from reference gene primer amplification. The protocol was immunoSEQ multiplex PCR, while the TCRdb copy is restricted to in-frame clones and leaves out a portion. That table is the source of V, J and clone size, and D and trimming were worked out from the DNA. This table holds tens of thousands of clones, around 79% found once. Per the germline V gene, CDR1 is ENHRY and CDR2 is SYGVKD. V dropped 3 bases and J dropped 5; count of bases not matched to a gene: 7. The CDR3 length is 15 residues. This clone was detected only once. This rearrangement joins TRBV10-3 to TRBJ1-3; 7 bases fit TRBD1. Input material: peripheral blood. This TCR derives from a man between 45 and 60 years old with active or convalescent COVID-19. In nucleotides, the CDR3 is TGTGCCATCAGTGAACCTGACAGGGACCGAAACACCATATATTTT. As protein: CAISEPDRDRNTIYF.